One sample yielded the 30 T cell receptor beta chains listed below, sequenced in a study of T cell responses to AZD1222 COVID-19 vaccine. This table comes from immunoSEQ multiplex PCR, and its TCRdb copy is limited to in-frame clones, with some not included. This sample has nearly 110,000 clones, with about 90% found just once. Sequenced material: peripheral blood, taken 28 days after the second AZD1222 dose. The receptors were gathered from an adult who received the AZD1222 COVID-19 vaccine.

The chain links TRBV4-1 to TRBJ2-2; TRBD1 aligns across 9 bases. This CDR3 comprises 14 residues. From germline, CDR1 is MGHRA and CDR2 YSYEKL. V was clipped by 6 bases and J by 1 base; unmatched bases: 0. CDR3 nucleotide sequence: TGCGCCAGCAGGGACAGGGGGAACACCGGGGAGCTGTTTTTT. It yields the protein CASRDRGNTGELFF.

The chain couples TRBV3-1 (or the pseudogene TRBV3-2) to TRBJ1-6; D ambiguous. The V and J ends lost 0 bases and 7 bases respectively, with 13 bases between them. This CDR3 is 16 amino acids long. Germline lookup yields CDR1 LGHDT and CDR2 YNNKEL (reference sequence). This CDR3 is CASSQDAHPRNSPLHF. The CDR3 DNA follows: TGTGCCAGCAGCCAAGATGCCCACCCCCGGAATTCACCCCTCCACTTT.

The chain uses TRBV5-4 and TRBJ2-1; 9 positions agree with TRBD2. CDR3 length equals 16 residues. Germline V gene data show CDR1 as SGHNT and CDR2 as YYREEE (reference sequence). V lost 4 bases to trimming and J lost 5 bases; unmatched junction nucleotides: 10. CDR3 amino acids: CASSRDLKRGDNEQFF. CDR3 DNA sequence: TGTGCCAGCAGCCGGGACCTCAAGCGGGGGGACAATGAGCAGTTCTTC.

The gene calls are TRBV9 and TRBJ2-1; the D is unclear. The CDR3 length is 15 residues. Trimming removed 0 bases at V and 5 bases at J, with 12 bases between. The V gene's germline CDR1 is SGDLS and CDR2 YYNGEE. CDR3 sequence (DNA): TGTGCCAGCAGCGTAGATGGCCTAGACAACAATGAGCAGTTCTTC. It encodes CASSVDGLDNNEQFF.

The chain links TRBV6-5 to TRBJ1-4, with D unclear. Germline V CDR1 and CDR2: MNHEY, SVGAGI. The CDR3 consists of 15 residues. V was pared by 5 bases and J by 5 bases, with 15 bases between. As DNA, the CDR3 is TGTGCCAGCAGTCCTGGTGTAAGGGTGAATGAAAAACTGTTTTTT. The encoded protein is CASSPGVRVNEKLFF.

This CDR3 is CASSLWGSVNTEAFF. The CDR3 coding sequence is TGTGCCAGCAGTTTATGGGGCTCGGTAAACACTGAAGCTTTCTTT. The chain employs TRBV28 and TRBJ1-1; D not resolved. Per germline, CDR1 MDHEN and CDR2 SYDVKM. V was trimmed by 0 bases and J by 2 bases, leaving 10 bases between them. The CDR3 is made up of 15 amino acids.

This clone came up once. The rearrangement joins TRBV7-9 to TRBJ2-3, with TRBD2 matching 12 bases. The CDR3 covers 15 residues. Trimming removed 2 bases from V and 6 bases from J; junction bases left unmatched: 3. Germline V lookup: CDR1 SEHNR, CDR2 FQNEAQ (reference sequence). The CDR3 region is CASSLSSGRADTQYF. The CDR3 bases are TGTGCCAGCAGCTTATCTAGCGGGAGGGCCGATACGCAGTATTTT.

This clone was seen a single time. The chain joins TRBV7-3 to TRBJ2-1; 8 bases line up with TRBD2. Looked up from germline, CDR1 is SGHTA and CDR2 is FQGTGA. This CDR3 region has 16 residues. V was pared by 5 bases and J by 4 bases, with 10 bases of the junction left unmatched. The CDR3: CASSLSGSGAYNEQFF. In nucleotides, the CDR3 is TGTGCCAGCAGCCTCTCAGGTAGCGGGGCTTACAATGAGCAGTTCTTC.

The J gene is TRBJ2-3, the V gene TRBV4-3, with D unclear. Germline CDR1 LGHNA, CDR2 YSLEER. The V end was cut by 4 bases, the J end by 3 bases, with 14 bases between. CDR3 length: 15 residues. The CDR3 reads CASSPRGSRTDTQYF. CDR3 nucleotide sequence: TGCGCCAGCAGCCCCCGAGGTAGCAGGACAGATACGCAGTATTTT.

The chain carries TRBV6-5 and TRBJ2-1, with 9 bases that match TRBD2. The CDR3 covers 15 residues. V lost 2 bases to trimming and J lost 4 bases; unmatched junction nucleotides: 3. Germline CDR1 reads MNHEY; CDR2 reads SVGAGI. DNA for the CDR3: TGTGCCAGCAGTTACCGGCGGGGGGGTTACAATGAGCAGTTCTTC. It is translated as CASSYRRGGYNEQFF.

This clone was recorded once. The chain's CDR3 is CASSAGLAGNEQFF. DNA of the CDR3: TGCGCCAGCAGCGCGGGACTAGCGGGAAATGAGCAGTTCTTC. The chain has TRBV5-1 and TRBJ2-1, with TRBD2 matching over 13 bases. Trimming at V came to 4 bases and at J to 7 bases, leaving 2 bases not matched to a gene. CDR1 and CDR2 (germline): SGHRS, YFSETQ. This CDR3 comprises 14 residues.

The chain uses TRBV3-1 (or the pseudogene TRBV3-2) and TRBJ1-2; 7 bases are shared with TRBD1. The CDR3 consists of 15 residues. Germline V CDR1 and CDR2: LGHDT, YNNKEL (reference sequence). V gave up 1 base and J gave up 6 bases; unmatched junction bases: 8. The CDR3 here is CASSQGPRGADGYTF. The CDR3 DNA follows: TGTGCCAGCAGCCAAGGACCCAGGGGGGCGGATGGCTACACCTTC.

The genes are TRBV10-3 and TRBJ2-7, with a tentative D call TRBD2 (6 bases). Trimming cost V 3 bases and J 1 base, with 10 bases left between them. This CDR3 is built from 14 residues. Germline V gene lookup returns CDR1 ENHRY and CDR2 SYGVKD. The CDR3 region is CAISDLGTSYEQYF. The CDR3 nucleotides are TGTGCCATCAGTGATTTAGGGACTTCCTACGAGCAGTACTTC.

This clone was counted a few times. This chain links TRBV19 with TRBJ1-5, with 8 positions matching TRBD1. J lost 1 base, V lost 11 bases, and 7 bases had no gene match. Germline CDR1 reads LNHDA; CDR2 reads SQIVND (reference sequence). The CDR3 contains 14 residues. The chain's CDR3 is CAGGQGGSNQPQHF. In DNA form, the CDR3 reads TGTGCCGGCGGACAGGGAGGGAGCAATCAGCCCCAGCATTTT.

V usage is TRBV10-1 and J usage is TRBJ1-1; D is unresolved. V was shortened by 0 bases and J by 7 bases, with 12 bases between the two germline ends. Germline-derived CDR1 and CDR2 are WNHNN and SYGVQD (reference sequence). CDR3 length: 14 residues. The CDR3 nucleotides are TGCGCCAGCAGTGAGTCCGGCGCCGGACGTGAAGCTTTCTTT. Encoded protein: CASSESGAGREAFF.

This sequence joins TRBV5-5 and TRBJ1-3; tentative D call: TRBD1 (6 bases). Germline V gene sequence: CDR1 SGHKS, CDR2 YYEKEE (reference sequence). The CDR3 length is 16 residues. Trimming left V 2 bases short and J 0 bases short, with 12 bases between. The CDR3: CASSFGTIGSGNTIYF. The CDR3, as DNA: TGTGCCAGCAGCTTCGGGACAATCGGCTCTGGAAACACCATATATTTT.

The chain couples TRBV6-1 to TRBJ1-2; D unresolved. V lost 1 base to trimming and J lost 4 bases, with 13 bases between them. This CDR3 is 15 amino acids long. The germline CDR1 and CDR2 sequences are MNHNS and SASEGT. The CDR3 DNA reads as TGTGCCAGCAGTGAAGAAGGCGGCGGCAGCTATGGCTACACCTTC. Translating it yields CASSEEGGGSYGYTF.

The gene calls are TRBV25-1 and TRBJ2-7; D uncertain. CDR1 and CDR2 from the germline V gene are MGHDK and SYGVNS. The CDR3 spans 14 residues. V was cut by 5 bases and J by 1 base, with 12 bases left in between. This CDR3 is CASSPLDRSYEQYF. DNA of the CDR3: TGTGCCAGCAGTCCGCTCGACCGGTCCTACGAGCAGTACTTC.

The rearrangement links TRBV27 to TRBJ1-1; TRBD1 is a possible D gene (6 bases). The CDR3 runs 13 residues. CDR1 and CDR2 from the germline V gene are MNHEY and SMNVEV (reference sequence). V lost 2 bases to trimming and J lost 7 bases, with 11 bases between them. CDR3 protein: CASSLAQGGEAFF. In DNA, the CDR3 is TGTGCCAGCAGTTTAGCACAGGGTGGTGAAGCTTTCTTT.

The chain recombines TRBV7-2 with TRBJ2-1, with 8 positions matching TRBD1. The CDR3 consists of 13 residues. Germline V gene lookup returns CDR1 SGHTA and CDR2 FQGNSA. Trimming cost V 6 bases and J 6 bases; bases outside gene matches: 4. CDR3 sequence (DNA): TGTGCCAGCAGTCTGGGACAGGCCAATGAGCAGTTCTTC. Its protein product is CASSLGQANEQFF.

V usage is TRBV5-1 and J usage is TRBJ1-2; 9 positions agree with TRBD1. V lost 1 base, J lost 5 bases, and 3 bases stayed unmatched. Germline V gives CDR1 SGHRS, CDR2 YFSETQ. The length of the CDR3 is 14 residues. CDR3 residues: CASSLTGGEYGYTF. The CDR3 nucleotides are TGCGCCAGCAGCTTGACAGGGGGCGAGTATGGCTACACCTTC. Full variable domain (outside the CDR3, taken from reference TRBV5-1 and TRBJ1-2): KAGVTQTPRYLIKTRGQQVTLSCSPISGHRSVSWYQQTPGQGLQFLFEYFSETQRNKGNFPGRFSGRQFSNSRSEMNVSTLELGDSALYLCASSLTGGEYGYTFGSGTRLTVV.

This sequence joins TRBV18 and TRBJ1-2, with D unclear. CDR3 length: 13 amino acids. Germline V CDR1 and CDR2: KGHSH, LQKENI. Trimming took 4 bases from V and 4 from J, leaving 10 bases between them. CDR3 sequence reads: CASSLIGLYGYTF. CDR3 in DNA: TGTGCCAGCTCACTGATCGGCCTCTATGGCTACACCTTC.

The gene calls are TRBV2 and TRBJ1-1; 10 nucleotides align to TRBD1. J gave up 4 bases and V 3 bases, and 5 bases lay outside the gene matches. Germline V lookup: CDR1 SNHLY, CDR2 FYNNEI. The CDR3 loop spans 15 amino acids. The CDR3 protein is CASSEGTGVGTEAFF. For the CDR3, the DNA is TGTGCCAGCAGTGAGGGGACAGGGGTGGGCACTGAAGCTTTCTTT.

The chain recombines TRBV19 with TRBJ2-1, with D perhaps TRBD2 (6 bases). The CDR3 contains 14 residues. CDR1 is LNHDA, CDR2 SQIVND, per germline (reference sequence). The V end lost 10 bases, the J end lost 9 bases, and 22 bases lay between the germline ends. The DNA for the CDR3 is TGTGCCAACCGGAGGGGCCCGCCGATTGGTGAGCAGTTCTTC. Its protein product is CANRRGPPIGEQFF.

The chain recombines TRBV6-5 with TRBJ1-5; weak D call: TRBD1 (6 bases). The CDR3 is 15 residues long. Germline V gene sequence: CDR1 MNHEY, CDR2 SVGAGI. Trimming removed 0 bases at V and 5 bases at J, with 11 bases between. The CDR3, as DNA: TGTGCCAGCAGTTACTCGTGGCCAGGGGATCAGCCCCAGCATTTT. Encoded protein: CASSYSWPGDQPQHF.

This clone was observed once. V and J are TRBV7-2 and TRBJ2-5; possibly TRBD1 for D (5 bases). Germline-derived CDR1 and CDR2 are SGHTA and FQGNSA. V lost 5 bases and J lost 5, with 18 bases in between. The CDR3 consists of 15 residues. Here the CDR3 DNA reads TGTGCCAGCAGCCCCCGTATAGGGGCCGGGGAGACCCAGTACTTC. Its protein is CASSPRIGAGETQYF.

V is TRBV28 and J is TRBJ2-3; 10 positions agree with TRBD2. Unmatched junction bases numbered 20, after V lost 5 bases and J lost 12 bases. CDR1 and CDR2 (germline): MDHEN, SYDVKM. CDR3 length: 17 residues. CDR3 residues: CASSMGGSGRASRSQYF. CDR3 sequence (DNA): TGTGCCAGCAGTATGGGGGGGAGCGGGAGGGCCTCGCGTTCTCAGTATTTT.

This chain links TRBV5-1 with TRBJ1-1; D perhaps matches TRBD1 (6 bases). The CDR3 contains 15 residues. V lost 3 bases to trimming and J lost 0 bases, with 12 bases between them. Germline V CDR1 and CDR2: SGHRS, YFSETQ. The CDR3 DNA follows: TGCGCCAGCAGCTCCTCGGGACACATGAACACTGAAGCTTTCTTT. Translated: CASSSSGHMNTEAFF.

This clone is a singleton in its sample. The chain carries TRBV5-4 and TRBJ2-7; TRBD2 matches 8 bases. Germline V lookup: CDR1 SGHNT, CDR2 YYREEE (reference sequence). This CDR3 is built from 15 residues. With V trimmed by 3 bases and J by 1 base, 6 bases remained unmatched. CDR3 protein: CASSSTSGRSYEQYF. In nucleotides, the CDR3 is TGTGCCAGCAGCTCTACTAGCGGACGGTCCTACGAGCAGTACTTC.

The chain links TRBV24-1 to TRBJ1-2; 8 positions agree with TRBD1. The CDR3 is 16 residues long. Looked up from germline, CDR1 is KGHDR and CDR2 is SFDVKD. V lost 4 bases to trimming and J lost 4 bases; unmatched junction nucleotides: 10. The CDR3 loop reads CATSDPHGQGGYGYTF. CDR3 sequence (DNA): TGTGCCACCAGTGACCCCCACGGACAGGGCGGCTATGGCTACACCTTC.